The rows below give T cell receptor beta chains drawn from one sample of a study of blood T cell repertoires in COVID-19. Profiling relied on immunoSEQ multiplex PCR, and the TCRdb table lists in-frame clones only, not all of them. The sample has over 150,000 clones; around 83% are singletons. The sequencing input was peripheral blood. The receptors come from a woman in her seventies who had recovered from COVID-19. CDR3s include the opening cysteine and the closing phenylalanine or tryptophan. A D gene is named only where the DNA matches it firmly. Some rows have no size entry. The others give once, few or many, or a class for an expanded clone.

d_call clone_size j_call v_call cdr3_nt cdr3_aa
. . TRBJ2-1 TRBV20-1 TGCAGTGCTGGGGCCAGATCGTTCTTC CSAGARSFF
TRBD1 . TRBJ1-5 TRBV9 TGTGCCAGCAGCGTAGGGCAGGGGGTAAATCAGCCCCAGCATTTT CASSVGQGVNQPQHF
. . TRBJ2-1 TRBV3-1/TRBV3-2 TGTGCCAGCAGCCAAGAGCCAGGGCCGACTTACAATGAGCAGTTCTTC CASSQEPGPTYNEQFF
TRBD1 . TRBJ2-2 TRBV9 TGTGCCAGCTCGGACAACCGGGACAGGGGGCTCTCCGTGCCCGGGGAGCTGTTTTTT CASSDNRDRGLSVPGELFF
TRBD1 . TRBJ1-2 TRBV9 TGTGCCAGCAGCCCCCTGGACAGGGGGTATGGCTACACCTTC CASSPLDRGYGYTF
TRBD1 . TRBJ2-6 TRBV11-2 TGTGCCAGCAGCCTAAGGACAGGGGTGGGTGGGGCCAACGTCCTGACTTTC CASSLRTGVGGANVLTF
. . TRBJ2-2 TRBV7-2 TGTGCCAGCAGCCCCCAGTCCCAGTCCGGGGAGCTGTTTTTT CASSPQSQSGELFF
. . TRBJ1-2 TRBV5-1 TGCGCCAGCAGCAACACAGGGCTCCCCAACCTCTATGGCTACACCTTC CASSNTGLPNLYGYTF
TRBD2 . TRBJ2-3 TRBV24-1 TGTGCCACGAGCGGGGGGCCCCCTGGGGGTACGCAGTATTTT CATSGGPPGGTQYF
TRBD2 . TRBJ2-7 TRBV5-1 TGCGCCAGCCGGTTGGGACTAACCTACGAGCAGTACTTC CASRLGLTYEQYF
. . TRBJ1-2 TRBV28 TGTGCCAGCAGTCGTCCCACAGGGCGAGGCTACACCTTC CASSRPTGRGYTF
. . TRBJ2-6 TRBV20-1 TGCAGTGCTAGTGGAAGACAGGACATCCTCTCTGGGGCCAACGTCCTGACTTTC CSASGRQDILSGANVLTF
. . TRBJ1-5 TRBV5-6 TGTGCCAGCAGCTTGGGGGGGCGGATCAATCAGCCCCAGCATTTT CASSLGGRINQPQHF
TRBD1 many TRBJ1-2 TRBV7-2 TGTGCCAGCACCCGCGACAGGGCTAACTATGGCTACACCTTC CASTRDRANYGYTF
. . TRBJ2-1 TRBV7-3 TGTGCCAGCAGCAAGGGGTCCTACAATGAGCAGTTCTTC CASSKGSYNEQFF
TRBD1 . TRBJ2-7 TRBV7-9 TGTGCCAGCAGCTTAGTCCAGACAGGGGGCTCCTACGAGCAGTACTTC CASSLVQTGGSYEQYF
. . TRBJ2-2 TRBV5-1 TGCGCCAGCAGCCCCCCGGTCCCCGGGGAGCTGTTTTTT CASSPPVPGELFF
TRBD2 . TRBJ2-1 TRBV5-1 TGCGCCAGCAGCCCGGGACTAGCGGTCTACAATGAGCAGTTCTTC CASSPGLAVYNEQFF
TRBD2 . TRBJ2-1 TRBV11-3 TGTGCCAGCAGCTTACATGGGCTAGCGGGGGGGTACAATGAGCAGTTCTTC CASSLHGLAGGYNEQFF
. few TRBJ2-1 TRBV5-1 TGCGCCAGCAGCTTGCCCGCGGATGAGCAGTTCTTC CASSLPADEQFF
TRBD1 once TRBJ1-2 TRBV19 TGTGCCAGTAGCCCTGACAGGGCCAACTATGGCTACACCTTC CASSPDRANYGYTF